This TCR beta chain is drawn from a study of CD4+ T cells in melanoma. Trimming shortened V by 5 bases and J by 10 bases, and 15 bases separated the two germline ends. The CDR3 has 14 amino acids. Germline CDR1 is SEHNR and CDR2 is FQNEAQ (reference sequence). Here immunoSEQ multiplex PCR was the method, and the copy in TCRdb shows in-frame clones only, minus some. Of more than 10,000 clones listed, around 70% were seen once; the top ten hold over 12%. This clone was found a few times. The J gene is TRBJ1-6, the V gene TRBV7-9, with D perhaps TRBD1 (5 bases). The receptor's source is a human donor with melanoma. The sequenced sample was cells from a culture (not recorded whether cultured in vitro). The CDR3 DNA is TGTGCCAGCAGCCCGACAAGGGGCCAGTCACCCCTCCACTTT. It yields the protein CASSPTRGQSPLHF.